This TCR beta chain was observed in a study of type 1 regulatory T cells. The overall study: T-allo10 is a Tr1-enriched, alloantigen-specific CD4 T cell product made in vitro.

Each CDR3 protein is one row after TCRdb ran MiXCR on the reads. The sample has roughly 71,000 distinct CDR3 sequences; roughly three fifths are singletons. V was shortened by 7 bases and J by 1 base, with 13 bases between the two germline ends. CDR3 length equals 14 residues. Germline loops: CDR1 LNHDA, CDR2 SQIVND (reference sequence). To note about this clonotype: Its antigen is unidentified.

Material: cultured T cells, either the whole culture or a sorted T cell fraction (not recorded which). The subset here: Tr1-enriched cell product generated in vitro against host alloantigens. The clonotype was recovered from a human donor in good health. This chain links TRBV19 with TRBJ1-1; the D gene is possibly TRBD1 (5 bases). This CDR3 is CASMGGRRNTEAFF. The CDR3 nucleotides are TGTGCCAGTATGGGGGGTCGGCGGAACACTGAAGCTTTCTTT.